The present entry profiles one T cell receptor beta chain with its context. Antigen unknown. The data stem from a study of blood T cells in healthy people across ages. Study-wide background: When template switching was applied, about one barcoded beta molecule was captured per two T cells.

The authors ran a second PCR of about 6 to 11 cycles using a sample-barcoded 5' primer and a J-beta primer mix. TCRdb analysed the 5' RACE reads with MiXCR anew, one entry per CDR3 protein. This sample has 1.5 million to 2 million distinct CDR3 sequences; more than 35% occur once, and the top ten carry roughly 24%. There are 17 residues in the CDR3. Per germline, CDR1 MNHEY and CDR2 SVGEGT. Between the trimmed V and J ends, which lost 6 bases and 4 bases, there was a span of 24 bases. Study findings and constraints: The diversity estimates, figures obtained from one million T cells, were considered underestimates. Diversity of TCR beta correlated strongly with naive T cell percentage.

This clonotype originated in a human donor in good health. The material sequenced was blood. The gene calls are TRBV6-2 or TRBV6-3 and TRBJ1-1, with a possible D match to TRBD1 (5 bases). The CDR3 sequence is CASSSTTGPGPRTEAFF. Written as DNA, the CDR3 is TGTGCCAGCAGCTCGACCACGGGCCCAGGGCCTCGCACTGAAGCTTTCTTT.